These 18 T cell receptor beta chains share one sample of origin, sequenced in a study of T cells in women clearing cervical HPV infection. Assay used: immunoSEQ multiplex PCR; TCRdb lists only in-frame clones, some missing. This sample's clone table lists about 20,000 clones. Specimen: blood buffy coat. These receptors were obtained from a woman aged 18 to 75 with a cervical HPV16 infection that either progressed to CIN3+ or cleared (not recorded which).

CDR3 region: CAITRQGAPNTEAFF. CDR3 DNA (partial): TGTGCCATCACTCGACAGGGGGCACCGAACACTGAA. The V and J genes are TRBV10-3 and TRBJ1-1, with 10 bases fitting TRBD1. The CDR3 end falls 3 residues outside the read, so it is completed with the germline J gene. Germline V gene sequence: CDR1 ENHRY, CDR2 SYGVKD. The ends lost 7 bases at V and 1 base at J; junction bases unmatched: 6. The CDR3 contains 15 residues.

CDR3 bases read: TGTGCCAGCAGTTACAGCGGCAGCCAGCCCGGC. Protein product: CASSYSGSQPG. From start to end, the CDR3 is CASSYSGSQPGYTF. The chain joins TRBV6-2 or TRBV6-3 to TRBJ1-2; D is ambiguous. The read comes to an end 3 residues before the CDR3 does, leaving the germline J gene to fill in the end. This CDR3 contains 14 residues. Germline assignment: CDR1 MNHEY and CDR2 SVGEGT.

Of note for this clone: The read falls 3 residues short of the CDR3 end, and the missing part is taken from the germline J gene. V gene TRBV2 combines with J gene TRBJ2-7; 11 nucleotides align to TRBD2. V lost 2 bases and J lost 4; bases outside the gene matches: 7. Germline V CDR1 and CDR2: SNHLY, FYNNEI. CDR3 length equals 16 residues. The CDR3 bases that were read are TGTGCCAGCAGTGAAAGGACTAGCGGGTTACCATACGAG. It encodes CASSERTSGLPYE. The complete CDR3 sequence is CASSERTSGLPYEQYF.

CDR3 sequence: CAWSDRHRNGYTF. CDR3 DNA, as far as it was read: TGTGCCTGGAGTGATCGACATCGCAATGGC. The rearrangement joins TRBV30 to TRBJ1-2; D not resolved. The read is 3 residues too short to cover the CDR3 end, so that end is filled in from the germline J gene. The V gene lost 1 base and the J gene lost 6 bases, with 12 bases spanning the gap. The germline gives CDR1 GTSNPN, CDR2 SVGIG (reference sequence). CDR3 size: 13 residues.

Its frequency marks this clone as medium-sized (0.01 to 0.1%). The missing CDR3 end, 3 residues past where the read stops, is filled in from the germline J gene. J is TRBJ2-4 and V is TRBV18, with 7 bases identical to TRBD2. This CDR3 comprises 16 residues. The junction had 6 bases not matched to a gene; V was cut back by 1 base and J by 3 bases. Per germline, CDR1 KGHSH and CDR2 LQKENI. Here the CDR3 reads CASSPRSGIGKNIQYF. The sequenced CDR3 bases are TGTGCCAGCTCACCACGGAGCGGGATAGGCAAAAACATT.

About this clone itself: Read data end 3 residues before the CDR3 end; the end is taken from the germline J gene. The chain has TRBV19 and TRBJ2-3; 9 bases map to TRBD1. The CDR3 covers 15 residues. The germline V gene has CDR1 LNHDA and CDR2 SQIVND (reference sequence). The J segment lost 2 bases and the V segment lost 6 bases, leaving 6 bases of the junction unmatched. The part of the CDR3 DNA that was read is TGTGCCAGTAGCACAGGGGGCTTCGACACAGATACG. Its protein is CASSTGGFDTDT. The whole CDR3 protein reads CASSTGGFDTDTQYF.

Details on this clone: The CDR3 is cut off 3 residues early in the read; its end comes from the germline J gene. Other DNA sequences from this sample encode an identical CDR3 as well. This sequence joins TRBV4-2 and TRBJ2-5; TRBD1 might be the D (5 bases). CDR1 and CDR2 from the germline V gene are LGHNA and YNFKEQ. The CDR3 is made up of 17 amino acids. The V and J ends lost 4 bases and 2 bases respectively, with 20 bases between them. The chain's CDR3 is CASSLSVLGARQETQYF. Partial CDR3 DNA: TGTGCCAGCAGCCTCTCTGTGTTAGGGGCTCGACAAGAGACC.

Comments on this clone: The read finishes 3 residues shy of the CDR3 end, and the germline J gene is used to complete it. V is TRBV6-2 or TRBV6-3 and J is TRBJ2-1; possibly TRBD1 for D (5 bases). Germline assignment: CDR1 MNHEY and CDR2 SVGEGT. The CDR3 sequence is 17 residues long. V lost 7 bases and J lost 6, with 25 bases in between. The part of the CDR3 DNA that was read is TGTGCCAGCACCCTGCGGTTGGGCAGGGTAAGGGGCAATGAG. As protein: CASTLRLGRVRGNE. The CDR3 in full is CASTLRLGRVRGNEQFF.

The part of the CDR3 DNA that was read is TGTGCCAGCAGGGCGCTGGGGGGGCATTCACCA. It codes for CASRALGGHSP. The entire CDR3 reads CASRALGGHSPLFF. The chain carries TRBV2 and TRBJ1-4; perhaps TRBD1 as D (6 bases). The read finishes 3 residues shy of the CDR3 end, and the germline J gene is used to complete it. Germline assignment: CDR1 SNHLY and CDR2 FYNNEI. The CDR3 consists of 14 residues.

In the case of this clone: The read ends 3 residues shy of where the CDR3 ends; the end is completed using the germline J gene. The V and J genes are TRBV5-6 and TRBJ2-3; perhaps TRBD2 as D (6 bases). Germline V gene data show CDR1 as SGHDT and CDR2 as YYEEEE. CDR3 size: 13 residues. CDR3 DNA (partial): TGTGCCAGCAGCTCGACTAGATCCGAGACG. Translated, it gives CASSSTRSET. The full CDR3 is CASSSTRSETQYF.

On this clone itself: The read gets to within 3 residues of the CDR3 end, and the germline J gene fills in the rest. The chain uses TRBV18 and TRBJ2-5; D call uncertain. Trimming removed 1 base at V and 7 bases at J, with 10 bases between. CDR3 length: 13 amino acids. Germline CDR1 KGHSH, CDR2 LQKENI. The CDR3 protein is CASSPLVEVTQYF. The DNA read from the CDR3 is TGTGCCAGCTCACCACTGGTTGAGGTGACC. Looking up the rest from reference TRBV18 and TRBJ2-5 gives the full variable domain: NAGVMQNPRHLVRRRGQEARLRCSPMKGHSHVYWYRQLPEEGLKFMVYLQKENIIDESGMPKERFSAEFPKEGPSILRIQQVVRGDSAAYFCASSPLVEVTQYFGPGTRLLVL.

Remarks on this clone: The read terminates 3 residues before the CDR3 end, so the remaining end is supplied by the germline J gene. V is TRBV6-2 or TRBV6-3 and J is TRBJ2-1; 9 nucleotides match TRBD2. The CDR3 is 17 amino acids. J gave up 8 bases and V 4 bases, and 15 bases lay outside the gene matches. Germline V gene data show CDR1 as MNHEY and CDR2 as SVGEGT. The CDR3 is CASSFRLAGVPSDEQFF. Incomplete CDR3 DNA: TGTGCCAGCAGTTTCCGATTAGCGGGAGTTCCCTCGGATGAG.

CDR3 DNA, as far as it was read: TGTGCCAGTGTTTTTGGCTTCTATGAG. This sequence encodes CASVFGFYE. The full CDR3 sequence reads CASVFGFYEQFF. The chain is built from TRBV19 and TRBJ2-1; D call uncertain. From the germline J gene comes the end of the CDR3, since the read stops 3 residues before it. Germline CDR1 and CDR2: LNHDA and SQIVND (reference sequence). V was clipped by 8 bases and J by 8 bases, with 13 bases between them. The CDR3 runs to 12 residues.

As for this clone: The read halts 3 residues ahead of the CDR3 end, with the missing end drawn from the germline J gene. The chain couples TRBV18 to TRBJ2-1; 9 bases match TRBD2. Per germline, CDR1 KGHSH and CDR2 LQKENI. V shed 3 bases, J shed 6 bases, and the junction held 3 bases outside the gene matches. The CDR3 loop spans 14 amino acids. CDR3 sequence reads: CASSPGTSPNEQFF. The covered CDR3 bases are TGTGCCAGCTCACCGGGGACTAGCCCCAATGAG.

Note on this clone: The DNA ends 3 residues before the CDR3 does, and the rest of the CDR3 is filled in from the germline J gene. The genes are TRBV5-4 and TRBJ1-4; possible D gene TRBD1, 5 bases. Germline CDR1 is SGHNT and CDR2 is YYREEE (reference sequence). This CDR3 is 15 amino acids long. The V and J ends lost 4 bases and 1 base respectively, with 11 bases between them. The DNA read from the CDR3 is TGTGCCAGCAGCGTCTTTACAGGAACTAATGAAAAA. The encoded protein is CASSVFTGTNEK. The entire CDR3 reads CASSVFTGTNEKLFF. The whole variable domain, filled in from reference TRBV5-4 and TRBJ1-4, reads ETGVTQSPTHLIKTRGQQVTLRCSSQSGHNTVSWYQQALGQGPQFIFQYYREEENGRGNFPPRFSGLQFPNYSSELNVNALELDDSALYLCASSVFTGTNEKLFFGSGTQLSVL.

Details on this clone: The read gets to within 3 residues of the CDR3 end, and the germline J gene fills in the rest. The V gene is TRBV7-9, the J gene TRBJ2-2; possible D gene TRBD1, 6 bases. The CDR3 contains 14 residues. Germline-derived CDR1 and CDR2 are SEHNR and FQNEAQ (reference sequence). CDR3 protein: CASSKTGNREKLFF. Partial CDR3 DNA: TGTGCCAGCAGCAAAACAGGGAATCGAGAAAAG.

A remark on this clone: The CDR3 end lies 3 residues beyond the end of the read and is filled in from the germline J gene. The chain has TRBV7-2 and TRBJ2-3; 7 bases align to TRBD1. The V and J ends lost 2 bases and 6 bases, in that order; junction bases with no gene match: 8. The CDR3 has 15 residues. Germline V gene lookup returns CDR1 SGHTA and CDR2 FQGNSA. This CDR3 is CASSLIKGAGDTQYF. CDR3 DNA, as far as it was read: TGTGCCAGCAGCTTAATAAAGGGGGCCGGCGATACG.

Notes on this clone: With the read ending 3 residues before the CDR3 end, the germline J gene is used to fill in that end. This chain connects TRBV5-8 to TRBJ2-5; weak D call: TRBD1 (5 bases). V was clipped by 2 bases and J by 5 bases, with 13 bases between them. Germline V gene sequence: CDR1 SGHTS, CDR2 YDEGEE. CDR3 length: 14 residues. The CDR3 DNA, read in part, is TGTGCCAGCAGCTTTAGGGGAATTCGGGAGACC. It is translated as CASSFRGIRET. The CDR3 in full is CASSFRGIRETQYF. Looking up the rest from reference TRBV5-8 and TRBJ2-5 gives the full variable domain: EAGVTQSPTHLIKTRGQQATLRCSPISGHTSVYWYQQALGLGLQFLLWYDEGEERNRGNFPPRFSGRQFPNYSSELNVNALELEDSALYLCASSFRGIRETQYFGPGTRLLVL.